What follows are 20 T cell receptor beta chains derived from one specimen sequenced in a study of T-cell memory formation after mild COVID-19. Using its own MiXCR run on the 5' RACE reads, TCRdb lists one record per CDR3 protein. This sample has hundreds of thousands of distinct CDR3 sequences, with under 25% found just once. The sample taken for sequencing was PBMCs or a T cell subset sorted from them (not recorded which). The source of these receptors is an adult woman who had mild COVID-19 (a few samples of this study predate the infection). Cell type and time point are not known.

The table lists this clonotype with a few counts. This chain links TRBV4-1 with TRBJ1-2; no firm D call. The CDR3 covers 14 residues. Germline CDR1 is MGHRA and CDR2 is YSYEKL. The ends were cut back, 4 bases at V and 3 bases at J, with 12 bases in the middle. Here the CDR3 reads CASSLSPLDYGYTF. Written as DNA, the CDR3 is TGCGCCAGCAGCCTCTCCCCTCTTGACTATGGCTACACCTTC.

This clonotype was seen more than once but under ten times. This sequence joins TRBV12-3 or TRBV12-4 and TRBJ1-2; TRBD1 aligns across 7 bases. The CDR3 spans 13 residues. The V segment lost 6 bases and the J segment 4 bases; nucleotides outside the gene matches: 5. This chain's CDR3 is CASRQGQSYGYTF. CDR3 nucleotides: TGTGCCAGCAGACAGGGACAGTCCTATGGCTACACCTTC.

The V call is TRBV27, the J call TRBJ2-6; D unclear. The V gene lost 3 bases and the J gene lost 1 base, with 7 bases spanning the gap. Germline V gene lookup returns CDR1 MNHEY and CDR2 SMNVEV (reference sequence). The CDR3 spans 15 residues. CDR3 region: CASSFETSGANVLTF. CDR3 coding DNA: TGTGCCAGCAGTTTTGAGACATCTGGGGCCAACGTCCTGACTTTC.

This clonotype showed up just a few times. The V call is TRBV7-6, the J call TRBJ2-4; 8 bases agree with TRBD2. There are 16 residues in the CDR3. Trimming cost V 4 bases and J 0 bases; bases outside gene matches: 5. Germline values: CDR1 SGHVS, CDR2 FNYEAQ. The CDR3 DNA sequence: TGTGCCAGCAGCTATATAAGCGGGGGAGCCAAAAACATTCAGTACTTC. This gives the protein CASSYISGGAKNIQYF.

The chain employs TRBV4-3 and TRBJ2-7, with D perhaps matching TRBD2 (5 bases). V was pared by 0 bases and J by 4 bases, with 10 bases between. The germline V gene encodes CDR1 LGHNA and CDR2 YSLEER. The CDR3 loop spans 14 amino acids. The CDR3 bases are TGCGCCAGCAGCCAAGATTACAGAGGGTACGAGCAGTACTTC. Translation gives CASSQDYRGYEQYF.

This clonotype was counted only a few times. The chain recombines TRBV5-1 with TRBJ2-1; D remains ambiguous. V was cut by 5 bases and J by 0 bases, with 12 bases left in between. The length of the CDR3 is 15 residues. Per the germline V gene, CDR1 is SGHRS and CDR2 is YFSETQ. The CDR3: CASRPALSSYNEQFF. The CDR3 nucleotides are TGCGCCAGCAGACCCGCTTTGAGCTCCTACAATGAGCAGTTCTTC.

The gene calls are TRBV5-1 and TRBJ1-2; TRBD1 is a possible D gene (6 bases). The germline V and J ends were trimmed by 1 base and 3 bases, with 13 bases remaining between them. CDR1 and CDR2 (germline): SGHRS, YFSETQ. This CDR3 is 15 amino acids long. The CDR3 loop is CASSLTGLEYYGYTF. The DNA of the CDR3 is TGCGCCAGCAGCTTGACAGGGCTTGAGTACTATGGCTACACCTTC.

This clonotype occurred a few times. The chain has TRBV10-3 and TRBJ2-4; the match to TRBD2 covers 15 bases. Germline values: CDR1 ENHRY, CDR2 SYGVKD. This CDR3 comprises 16 residues. V lost 2 bases to trimming and J lost 8 bases; unmatched junction nucleotides: 4. The CDR3 protein is CAISEGTSGRSDIQYF. CDR3 DNA: TGTGCCATCAGTGAGGGGACTAGCGGGAGGTCTGACATTCAGTACTTC.

This clonotype was detected only a few times. This chain connects TRBV5-1 to TRBJ2-5; TRBD2 matches 12 bases. Germline values: CDR1 SGHRS, CDR2 YFSETQ. J was trimmed by 8 bases and V by 4 bases; bases with no gene match: 15. The CDR3 length is 17 residues. As DNA, the CDR3 is TGCGCCAGCAGCCTGTGGACTAGCGGGAAGGAGGGCAAAACCCAGTACTTC. It is translated as CASSLWTSGKEGKTQYF.

The chain carries TRBV3-1 and TRBJ1-1; 8 bases align to TRBD1. The CDR3 has 17 amino acids. V lost 1 base to trimming and J lost 0 bases; unmatched junction nucleotides: 7. Germline V gene sequence: CDR1 LGHDT, CDR2 YNNKEL (reference sequence). CDR3 in DNA: TGTGCCAGCAGCCAAGCTTCAGGGGGCGGGATGAACACTGAAGCTTTCTTT. This gives the protein CASSQASGGGMNTEAFF.

There are a few counts of this clonotype. The chain is built from TRBV12-3 or TRBV12-4 and TRBJ2-5; 8 positions match TRBD2. J gave up 5 bases and V 5 bases, and 10 bases lay outside the gene matches. The CDR3 length is 15 residues. As DNA, the CDR3 is TGTGCCAGCAGTCTGGGACTAGATGGGCCGGAGACCCAGTACTTC. Its translation: CASSLGLDGPETQYF.

This clonotype was seen a few times. The J gene is TRBJ2-7, the V gene TRBV18, with D possibly matching TRBD2 (7 bases). This CDR3 has 16 amino acids. V gave up 4 bases and J gave up 3 bases, with 19 bases separating them. Germline CDR1 is KGHSH and CDR2 is LQKENI. The CDR3 DNA reads TGTGCCAGCTCACAAGCCGCGGGGGCTAAGATCTACGAGCAGTACTTC. Protein: CASSQAAGAKIYEQYF.

This clonotype was observed a handful of times. The chain has TRBV11-2 and TRBJ2-5; D possibly corresponds to TRBD2 (7 bases). Germline V CDR1 and CDR2: SGHAT, FQNNGV. The CDR3 is made up of 15 amino acids. Trimming removed 1 base from V and 7 bases from J, with 16 bases in between. CDR3 loop: CASSLGGGLAGTQYF. CDR3 bases: TGTGCCAGCAGCTTAGGGGGGGGGCTAGCTGGGACCCAGTACTTC.

The chain carries TRBV12-3 or TRBV12-4 and TRBJ2-7; 7 positions agree with TRBD1. This CDR3 region has 15 residues. V was clipped by 6 bases and J by 0 bases; unmatched bases: 8. The CDR3 here is CASSAGTVNSYEQYF. In DNA, the CDR3 is TGTGCCAGCAGCGCCGGGACAGTGAACTCCTACGAGCAGTACTTC.

The chain's CDR3 is CASSSLWTGKATNEKLFF. CDR3 nucleotides: TGTGCCAGCAGTTCTTTGTGGACAGGAAAGGCAACTAATGAAAAACTGTTTTTT. The gene calls are TRBV27 and TRBJ1-4; 7 bases map to TRBD1. Germline-derived CDR1 and CDR2 are MNHEY and SMNVEV (reference sequence). With V trimmed by 4 bases and J by 0 bases, 11 bases remained unmatched. The CDR3 totals 18 residues.

This clonotype was found a few times. The chain carries TRBV21-1 and TRBJ2-6; the table's D call TRBD1 went unverified against the DNA. TRBV21-1 is classified as a pseudogene. This CDR3 comprises 15 residues. The CDR3 loop reads CASSKGDSGANVLTF. In DNA form, the CDR3 reads TGTGCCAGCAGCAAGGGCGACTCTGGGGCCAACGTCCTGACTTTC.

This clonotype was observed a few times. For the CDR3, the DNA is TGTGCCAGCAGCCAGGGGGCGACCGGCGGCTACGAGCAGTACTTC. It encodes CASSQGATGGYEQYF. The V and J genes are TRBV7-9 and TRBJ2-7, with 8 positions matching TRBD1. V gave up 5 bases and J gave up 3 bases; unmatched junction bases: 9. Germline V gene sequence: CDR1 SEHNR, CDR2 FQNEAQ (reference sequence). This CDR3 is 15 amino acids long. The variable domain in full, completed from reference TRBV7-9 and TRBJ2-7, reads DTGVSQNPRHKITKRGQNVTFRCDPISEHNRLYWYRQTLGQGPEFLTYFQNEAQLEKSRLLSDRFSAERPKGSFSTLEIQRTEQGDSAMYLCASSQGATGGYEQYFGPGTRLTVT.

This clonotype was detected a few times. V is TRBV6-1 and J is TRBJ1-3; no reliable D call. The V gene's germline CDR1 is MNHNS and CDR2 SASEGT. V was pared by 2 bases and J by 5 bases, with 7 bases between. This CDR3 spans 13 amino acids. This chain's CDR3 is CASSESQRNTIYF. CDR3 in DNA: TGTGCCAGCAGTGAAAGCCAGCGAAACACCATATATTTT.

The chain carries TRBV20-1 and TRBJ1-2; D is ambiguous. The ends were cut back, 4 bases at V and 4 bases at J, with 10 bases in the middle. This CDR3 has 12 amino acids. Per the germline V gene, CDR1 is DFQATT and CDR2 is SNEGSKA (reference sequence). The CDR3 here is CSATSNSYGYTF. In DNA, the CDR3 is TGCAGTGCTACCAGCAACAGCTATGGCTACACCTTC.

CDR3 sequence reads: CATSRTGELFF. The CDR3 nucleotides read TGTGCCACCAGTCGCACCGGGGAGCTGTTTTTT. This chain uses TRBV24-1 with TRBJ2-2; the D is unclear. The germline V and J ends were trimmed by 6 bases and 4 bases, with 2 bases remaining between them. Germline V lookup: CDR1 KGHDR, CDR2 SFDVKD. CDR3 length equals 11 residues.